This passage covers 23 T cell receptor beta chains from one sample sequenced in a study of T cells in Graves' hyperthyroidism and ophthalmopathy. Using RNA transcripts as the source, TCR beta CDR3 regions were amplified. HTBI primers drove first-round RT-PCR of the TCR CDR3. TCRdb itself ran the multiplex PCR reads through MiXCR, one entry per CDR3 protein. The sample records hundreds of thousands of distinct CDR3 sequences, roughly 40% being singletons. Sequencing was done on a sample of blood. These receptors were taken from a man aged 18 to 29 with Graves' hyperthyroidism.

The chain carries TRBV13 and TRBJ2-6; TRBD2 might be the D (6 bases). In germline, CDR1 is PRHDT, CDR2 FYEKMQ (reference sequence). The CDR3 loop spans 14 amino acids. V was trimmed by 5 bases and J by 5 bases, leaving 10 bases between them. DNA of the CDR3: TGTGCCAGCAGCGAGGGACTGCGGGCCAACGTCCTGACTTTC. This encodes CASSEGLRANVLTF.

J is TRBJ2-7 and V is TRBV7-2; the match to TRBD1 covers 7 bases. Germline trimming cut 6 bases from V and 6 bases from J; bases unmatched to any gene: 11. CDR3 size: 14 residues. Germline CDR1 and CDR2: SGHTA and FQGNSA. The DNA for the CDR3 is TGTGCCAGCAGTTTACTGGACAGGCGAGGCGAGCAGTACTTC. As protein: CASSLLDRRGEQYF.

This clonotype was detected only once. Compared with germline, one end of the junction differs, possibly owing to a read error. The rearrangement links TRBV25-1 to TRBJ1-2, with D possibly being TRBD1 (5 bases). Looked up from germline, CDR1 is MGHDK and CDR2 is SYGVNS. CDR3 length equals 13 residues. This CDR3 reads CASSPAGGYGDTF. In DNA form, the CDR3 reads TGTGCCAGCAGTCCTGCCGGGGGGTATGGCGACACCTTC.

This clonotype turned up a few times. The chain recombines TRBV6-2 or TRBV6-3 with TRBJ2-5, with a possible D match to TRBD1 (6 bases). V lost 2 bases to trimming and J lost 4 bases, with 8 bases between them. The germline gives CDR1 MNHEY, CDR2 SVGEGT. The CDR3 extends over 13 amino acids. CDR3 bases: TGTGCCAGCAGTTACGAACAGGGAGAGACCCAGTACTTC. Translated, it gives CASSYEQGETQYF.

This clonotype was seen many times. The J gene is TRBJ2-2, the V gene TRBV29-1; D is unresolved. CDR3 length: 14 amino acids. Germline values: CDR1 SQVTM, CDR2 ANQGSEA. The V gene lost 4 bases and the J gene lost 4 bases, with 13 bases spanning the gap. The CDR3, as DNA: TGCAGCGTTGGGTCACCATCGAGCACCGGGGAGCTGTTTTTT. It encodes CSVGSPSSTGELFF.

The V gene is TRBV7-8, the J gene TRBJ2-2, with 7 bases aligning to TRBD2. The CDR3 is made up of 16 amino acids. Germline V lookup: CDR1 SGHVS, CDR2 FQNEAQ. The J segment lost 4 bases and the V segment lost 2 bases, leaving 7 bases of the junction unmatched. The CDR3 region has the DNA TGTGCCAGCAGCTTAAACGGCGGGAGATCCACCGGGGAGCTGTTTTTT. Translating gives CASSLNGGRSTGELFF.

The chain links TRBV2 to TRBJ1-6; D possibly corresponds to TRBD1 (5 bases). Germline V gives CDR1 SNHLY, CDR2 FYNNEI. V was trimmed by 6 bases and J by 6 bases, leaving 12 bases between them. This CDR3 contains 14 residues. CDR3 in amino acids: CASSQGPLNSPLHF. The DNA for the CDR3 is TGTGCCAGCAGCCAGGGACCGCTTAATTCACCCCTCCACTTT.

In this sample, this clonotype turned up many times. Written as DNA, the CDR3 is TGCGCCCCCGGACACCGCGACGGGACCCAGTACTTC. As protein: CAPGHRDGTQYF. The gene calls are TRBV20-1 and TRBJ2-5; possible D gene TRBD1, 5 bases. Looked up from germline, CDR1 is DFQATT and CDR2 is SNEGSKA (reference sequence). The CDR3 spans 12 residues.

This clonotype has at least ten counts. CDR3 sequence: CSVGPGTEAFF. CDR3 nucleotides: TGCAGCGTTGGTCCCGGGACTGAAGCTTTCTTT. This chain joins TRBV29-1 and TRBJ1-1, with D unresolved. V lost 4 bases and J lost 5, with 8 bases in between. The CDR3 contains 11 residues. Germline V gives CDR1 SQVTM, CDR2 ANQGSEA.

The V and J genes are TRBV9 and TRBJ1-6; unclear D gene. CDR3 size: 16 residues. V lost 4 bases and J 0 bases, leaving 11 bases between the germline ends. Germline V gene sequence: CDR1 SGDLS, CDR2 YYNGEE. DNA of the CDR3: TGTGCCAGCAGCCCCCAGACCAGCTCCTATAATTCACCCCTCCACTTT. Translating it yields CASSPQTSSYNSPLHF.

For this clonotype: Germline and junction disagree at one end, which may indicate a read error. The CDR3 DNA reads as TGTGCCAGCAGTGCGGAAAAGCCCTACGAGCAGTACTTC. It yields the protein CASSAEKPYEQYF. This rearrangement joins TRBV10-1 to TRBJ2-5; D gene uncertain. Near its end, the DNA agrees better with TRBJ2-7, so the J call may be wrong. The CDR3 spans 13 residues. Germline loops: CDR1 WNHNN, CDR2 SYGVQD (reference sequence).

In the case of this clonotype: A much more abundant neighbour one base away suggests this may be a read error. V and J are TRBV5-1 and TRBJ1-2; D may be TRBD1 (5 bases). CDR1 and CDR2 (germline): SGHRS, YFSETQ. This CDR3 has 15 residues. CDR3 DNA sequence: TGCGCCGGCAGCGACCGGGACGGAGCTAACTATGGCTACACCTTC. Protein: CAGSDRDGANYGYTF.

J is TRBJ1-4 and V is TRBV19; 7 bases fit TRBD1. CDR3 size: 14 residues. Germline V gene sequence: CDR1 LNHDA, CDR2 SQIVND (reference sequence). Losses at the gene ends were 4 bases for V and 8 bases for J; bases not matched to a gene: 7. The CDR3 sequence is CASSSRDSPEKLFF. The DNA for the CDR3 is TGTGCCAGTAGTAGCCGGGACAGCCCCGAAAAACTGTTTTTT.

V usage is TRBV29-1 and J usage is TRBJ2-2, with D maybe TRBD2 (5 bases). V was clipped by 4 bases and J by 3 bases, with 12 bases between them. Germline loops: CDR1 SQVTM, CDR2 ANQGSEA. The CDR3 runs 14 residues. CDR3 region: CSVVSGSDTGELFF. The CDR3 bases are TGCAGCGTTGTATCGGGGTCGGACACCGGGGAGCTGTTTTTT.

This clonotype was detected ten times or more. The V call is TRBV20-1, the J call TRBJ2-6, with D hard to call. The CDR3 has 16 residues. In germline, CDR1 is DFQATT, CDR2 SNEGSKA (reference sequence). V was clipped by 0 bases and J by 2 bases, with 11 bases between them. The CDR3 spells CSARDSVRPGANVLTF. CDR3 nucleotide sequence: TGCAGTGCTAGAGATTCCGTCCGACCTGGGGCCAACGTCCTGACTTTC.

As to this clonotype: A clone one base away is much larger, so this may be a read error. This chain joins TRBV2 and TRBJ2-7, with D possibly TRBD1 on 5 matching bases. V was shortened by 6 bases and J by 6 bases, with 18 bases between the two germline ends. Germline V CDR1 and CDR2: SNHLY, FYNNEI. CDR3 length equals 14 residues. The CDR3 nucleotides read TGTGCCAGCAGCCCGACAGCCTCCTCCCGCGAGCAGTACTTC. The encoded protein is CASSPTASSREQYF.

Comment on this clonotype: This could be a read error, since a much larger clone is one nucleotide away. The DNA for the CDR3 is TGTGCCAGCAGTTACCTCCAGGAGGAAGAGGCCCAGTACTTC. Encoded protein: CASSYLQEEEAQYF. The chain combines TRBV6-5 with TRBJ2-5; a weak D match, TRBD2 (5 bases). The germline CDR1 and CDR2 sequences are MNHEY and SVGAGI. This CDR3 contains 14 residues.

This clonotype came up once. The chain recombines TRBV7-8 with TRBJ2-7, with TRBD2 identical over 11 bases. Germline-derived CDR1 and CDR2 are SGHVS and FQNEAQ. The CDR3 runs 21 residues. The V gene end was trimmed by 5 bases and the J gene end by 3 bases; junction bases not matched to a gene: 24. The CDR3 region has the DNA TGTGCCAGCAGCCAAGATGGAAGTGGGACAGGAACAACTAGCGGGAGCTACGAGCAGTACTTC. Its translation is CASSQDGSGTGTTSGSYEQYF.

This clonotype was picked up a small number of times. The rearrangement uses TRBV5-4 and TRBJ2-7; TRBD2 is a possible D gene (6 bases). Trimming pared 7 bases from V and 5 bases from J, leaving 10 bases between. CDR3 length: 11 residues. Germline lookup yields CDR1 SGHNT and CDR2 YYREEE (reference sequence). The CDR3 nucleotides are TGTGCCAGCGGGACTGGGGACGAGCAGTACTTC. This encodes CASGTGDEQYF.

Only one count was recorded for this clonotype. The CDR3 sequence: CATSSGQNEKLFF. CDR3 sequence (DNA): TGTGCCACCAGCAGTGGACAGAATGAAAAACTGTTTTTT. The J gene is TRBJ1-4, the V gene TRBV15, with a weak D call TRBD1 (6 bases). V dropped 3 bases and J dropped 5 bases, with 7 bases sitting between them. Per the germline V gene, CDR1 is LNHNV and CDR2 is YYDKDF (reference sequence). This CDR3 has 13 amino acids.

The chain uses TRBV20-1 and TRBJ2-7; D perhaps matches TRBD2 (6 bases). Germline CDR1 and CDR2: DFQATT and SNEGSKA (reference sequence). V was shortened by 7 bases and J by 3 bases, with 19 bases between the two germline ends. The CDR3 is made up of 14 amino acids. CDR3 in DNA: TGCAGTGATCCCGGGGGAGACCAAAACTACGAGCAGTACTTC. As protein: CSDPGGDQNYEQYF.

The CDR3 sequence is CSARALFGGYVRETQYF. In nucleotides, the CDR3 is TGCAGTGCTAGAGCCCTTTTCGGGGGGTACGTCCGAGAGACCCAGTACTTC. The chain uses TRBV20-1 and TRBJ2-5, with 7 bases fitting TRBD2. Germline V gives CDR1 DFQATT, CDR2 SNEGSKA (reference sequence). There are 17 residues in the CDR3. J was trimmed by 4 bases and V by 1 base; bases with no gene match: 15.

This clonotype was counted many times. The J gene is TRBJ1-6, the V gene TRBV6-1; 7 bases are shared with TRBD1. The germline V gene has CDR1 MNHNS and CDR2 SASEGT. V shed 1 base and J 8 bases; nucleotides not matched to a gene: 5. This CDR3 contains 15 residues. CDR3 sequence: CASSEEVTGYSPLHF. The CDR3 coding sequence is TGTGCCAGCAGTGAAGAGGTGACAGGGTATTCACCCCTCCACTTT.